One sample yielded the 24 T cell receptor beta chains listed below, sequenced in a study of T cells and Merkel cell carcinoma outcomes. The assay was immunoSEQ multiplex PCR, and TCRdb's table has in-frame clones only and misses some. Seen here are thousands of clones, approximately 85% observed once, and the top ten hold about 5%. The sequenced material came from tumor tissue from Merkel cell carcinoma. The receptors shown here come from a human donor with Merkel cell carcinoma.

The V gene is TRBV5-1, the J gene TRBJ2-3; D may correspond to TRBD1 or TRBD2 (6 bases each). Germline V lookup: CDR1 SGHRS, CDR2 YFSETQ. This CDR3 is 16 amino acids long. V lost 1 base to trimming and J lost 2 bases, with 14 bases between them. CDR3 loop: CASSLFPGATTDTQYF. CDR3 coding DNA: TGCGCCAGCAGCTTGTTTCCGGGGGCCACCACAGATACGCAGTATTTT.

The V and J genes are TRBV6-6 and TRBJ2-3; 9 nucleotides agree with TRBD2. Germline V CDR1 and CDR2: MNHNY, SVGAGI (reference sequence). V shed 0 bases, J shed 6 bases, and the junction held 4 bases outside the gene matches. The CDR3 contains 15 residues. The chain's CDR3 is CASSYSGLALDTQYF. The CDR3 region has the DNA TGTGCCAGCAGTTACTCGGGACTAGCATTGGATACGCAGTATTTT.

The CDR3 nucleotides are TGCGCCAGCAGCTTGGGAGGGACAGGCGCAACTAATGAAAAACTGTTTTTT. Residues: CASSLGGTGATNEKLFF. V is TRBV5-1 and J is TRBJ1-4; 8 bases align to TRBD1. From germline, CDR1 is SGHRS and CDR2 YFSETQ. The CDR3 extends over 17 amino acids. V shed 0 bases and J 0 bases; nucleotides not matched to a gene: 4.

This sequence joins TRBV10-1 and TRBJ2-2; D gene ambiguous. The CDR3 length is 12 residues. CDR1 and CDR2 from the germline V gene are WNHNN and SYGVQD (reference sequence). V was pared by 5 bases and J by 5 bases, with 6 bases between. The DNA of the CDR3 is TGCGCCAGCAGTTTGGGTACCGGGGAGCTGTTTTTT. Its translation: CASSLGTGELFF.

This chain connects TRBV18 to TRBJ2-2; TRBD1 matches at 12 bases. After removal of 5 bases from V and 2 bases from J, the junction contained 3 bases not matched to a gene. This CDR3 contains 16 residues. The germline V gene has CDR1 KGHSH and CDR2 LQKENI. The CDR3 DNA follows: TGTGCCAGCTCATCCGGGACAGGGGGCAACACCGGGGAGCTGTTTTTT. It translates to CASSSGTGGNTGELFF.

A remark on this clone: Other DNA sequences of this sample code for an identical CDR3. The chain couples TRBV11-2 to TRBJ2-5; D not resolved. In germline, CDR1 is SGHAT, CDR2 FQNNGV. The CDR3 sequence is 12 residues long. The V end lost 5 bases, the J end lost 8 bases, and 12 bases lay between the germline ends. The CDR3 spells CASSRLVETQYF. The CDR3 coding sequence is TGTGCCAGCAGCCGCCTAGTCGAAACCCAGTACTTC.

V and J are TRBV2 and TRBJ1-3, with D unclear. Trimming left V 8 bases short and J 0 bases short, with 14 bases between. Germline CDR1 and CDR2: SNHLY and FYNNEI. The CDR3 is 15 residues long. The CDR3 loop is CASCTEPRSGNTIYF. In nucleotides, the CDR3 is TGTGCCAGCTGCACTGAACCCCGCTCTGGAAACACCATATATTTT.

This clone was observed a single time. The CDR3 nucleotides are TGTGCCAGCAGTTACTCGAATCCCGGAAGTAATGAAAAACTGTTTTTT. Protein product: CASSYSNPGSNEKLFF. The chain couples TRBV6-5 to TRBJ1-4; unclear D gene. The germline gives CDR1 MNHEY, CDR2 SVGAGI. The CDR3 has 16 residues. V lost 0 bases and J 4 bases, leaving 12 bases between the germline ends.

J is TRBJ2-6 and V is TRBV4-1, with D uncertain. The ends were cut back, 0 bases at V and 0 bases at J, with 6 bases in the middle. The V gene's germline CDR1 is MGHRA and CDR2 YSYEKL. The CDR3 loop spans 16 amino acids. This CDR3 reads CASSQDRYSGANVLTF. In DNA form, the CDR3 reads TGCGCCAGCAGCCAAGATCGATACTCTGGGGCCAACGTCCTGACTTTC.

The chain uses TRBV7-9 and TRBJ1-2; a possible D gene is TRBD1 (5 bases). Trimming took off 5 bases at V and 8 bases at J, with 18 bases between the two ends. CDR3 size: 14 residues. Germline V gene data show CDR1 as SEHNR and CDR2 as FQNEAQ (reference sequence). In DNA, the CDR3 is TGTGCCAGCAGCCCGACCTCGACAGTCCTGGGCTACACCTTC. Residues: CASSPTSTVLGYTF.

The chain recombines TRBV2 with TRBJ2-5, with D perhaps TRBD2 (6 bases). The CDR3 has 12 residues. Germline CDR1 and CDR2: SNHLY and FYNNEI. V lost 8 bases and J lost 7, with 14 bases in between. The CDR3 sequence is CASEVGLGTQYF. The CDR3 coding sequence is TGTGCCAGCGAGGTGGGACTCGGGACCCAGTACTTC.

The chain combines TRBV5-4 with TRBJ2-1; 8 bases line up with TRBD2. The CDR3 has 14 residues. Losses at the gene ends were 4 bases for V and 8 bases for J; bases not matched to a gene: 8. CDR1 SGHNT and CDR2 YYREEE come from the germline V gene (reference sequence). CDR3 sequence (DNA): TGTGCCAGCAGCCTAGGGACTAGGAAGGATGAGCAGTTCTTC. Amino acids: CASSLGTRKDEQFF.

This sequence joins TRBV29-1 and TRBJ2-3; 10 bases agree with TRBD2. This CDR3 spans 16 amino acids. The ends lost 6 bases at V and 6 bases at J; junction bases unmatched: 15. Germline assignment: CDR1 SQVTM and CDR2 ANQGSEA. The CDR3 DNA is TGCAGCGTACCCATAGAATCTAGCGGGAGTCTCGATACGCAGTATTTT. It yields the protein CSVPIESSGSLDTQYF.

V gene TRBV11-3 combines with J gene TRBJ2-7; D is uncertain. The germline gives CDR1 SGHNT, CDR2 YENEEA. The CDR3 loop spans 12 amino acids. The V and J ends lost 0 bases and 7 bases respectively, with 7 bases between them. DNA for the CDR3: TGTGCCAGCAGCTTAGATCGAGGAGAGCAGTACTTC. Its protein product is CASSLDRGEQYF.

The chain has TRBV19 and TRBJ1-4; 9 bases are a match to TRBD1. Germline V lookup: CDR1 LNHDA, CDR2 SQIVND (reference sequence). The junction had 6 bases not matched to a gene; V was cut back by 5 bases and J by 5 bases. The CDR3 is 15 amino acids. This CDR3 is CASSPDGQGNEKLFF. DNA of the CDR3: TGTGCCAGTAGTCCGGACGGACAGGGGAATGAAAAACTGTTTTTT.

The chain joins TRBV5-6 to TRBJ2-1; perhaps TRBD2 as D (6 bases). V lost 2 bases and J 9 bases, leaving 6 bases between the germline ends. The germline gives CDR1 SGHDT, CDR2 YYEEEE. The CDR3 sequence is 11 residues long. Written as DNA, the CDR3 is TGTGCCAGCAGCTTCGGGGGTGAGCAGTTCTTC. Translated, it gives CASSFGGEQFF.

V gene TRBV11-2 combines with J gene TRBJ2-3, with 9 nucleotides matching TRBD2. There are 15 residues in the CDR3. The ends lost 2 bases at V and 5 bases at J; junction bases unmatched: 5. CDR1 is SGHAT, CDR2 FQNNGV, per germline. CDR3 in amino acids: CASSLTPSGVDTQYF. The CDR3 DNA is TGTGCCAGCAGCTTAACCCCTAGCGGGGTAGATACGCAGTATTTT.

V usage is TRBV5-6 and J usage is TRBJ2-7, with TRBD1 as a possible D gene (5 bases). The ends were cut back, 1 base at V and 1 base at J, with 9 bases in the middle. This CDR3 comprises 14 residues. CDR1 is SGHDT and CDR2 is YYEEEE in the germline V gene. This CDR3 reads CASSLQTASYEQYF. CDR3 nucleotides: TGTGCCAGCAGCTTGCAGACAGCTTCCTACGAGCAGTACTTC. Using reference TRBV5-6 and TRBJ2-7 for the parts outside the CDR3, the full variable domain is DAGVTQSPTHLIKTRGQQVTLRCSPKSGHDTVSWYQQALGQGPQFIFQYYEEEERQRGNFPDRFSGHQFPNYSSELNVNALLLGDSALYLCASSLQTASYEQYFGPGTRLTVT.

The chain uses TRBV4-3 and TRBJ2-2, with D perhaps given as TRBD1 or TRBD2 (7 bases each). Germline V gives CDR1 LGHNA, CDR2 YSLEER. Trimming left V 0 bases short and J 6 bases short, with 11 bases between. This CDR3 comprises 15 residues. CDR3 coding DNA: TGCGCCAGCAGCCAAGAGACAGGGAGGGCCGGGGAGCTGTTTTTT. It specifies CASSQETGRAGELFF.

This chain's CDR3 is CASSLAWEAKNIQYF. CDR3 bases: TGTGCCAGCAGCTTAGCTTGGGAGGCCAAAAACATTCAGTACTTC. The chain uses TRBV7-9 and TRBJ2-4, with a weak D call TRBD2 (5 bases). V was trimmed by 0 bases and J by 1 base, leaving 7 bases between them. The CDR3 has 15 amino acids. CDR1 SEHNR and CDR2 FQNEAQ come from the germline V gene (reference sequence).

The chain employs TRBV5-5 and TRBJ1-2; D gene unclear. The CDR3 extends over 12 amino acids. CDR1 and CDR2 (germline): SGHKS, YYEKEE (reference sequence). Trimming left V 2 bases short and J 7 bases short, with 9 bases between. The CDR3 sequence is CASSFGGLGYTF. The CDR3 bases are TGTGCCAGCAGCTTCGGAGGGCTTGGCTACACCTTC.

The chain has TRBV10-2 and TRBJ2-7, with 7 bases that match TRBD1. The CDR3 is 13 residues long. J gave up 5 bases and V 6 bases, and 7 bases lay outside the gene matches. CDR1 WSHSY and CDR2 SAAADI come from the germline V gene. In DNA, the CDR3 is TGCGCCAGCAGCTCAACAGGGGCCGACGAGCAGTACTTC. This translates into CASSSTGADEQYF.

V and J are TRBV25-1 and TRBJ2-2; D is unclear. This CDR3 region has 17 residues. Trimming stripped 1 base from V and 0 bases from J, with 12 bases between. Germline loops: CDR1 MGHDK, CDR2 SYGVNS. CDR3 nucleotide sequence: TGTGCCAGCAGTGAATTACGTTACGCAGCGAACACCGGGGAGCTGTTTTTT. Residues: CASSELRYAANTGELFF. Drawing the rest from reference TRBV25-1 and TRBJ2-2, the complete variable domain is EADIYQTPRYLVIGTGKKITLECSQTMGHDKMYWYQQDPGMELHLIHYSYGVNSTEKGDLSSESTVSRIRTEHFPLTLESARPSHTSQYLCASSELRYAANTGELFFGEGSRLTVL.

The genes are TRBV9 and TRBJ2-1; 8 positions agree with TRBD2. CDR1 SGDLS and CDR2 YYNGEE come from the germline V gene. The CDR3 contains 15 residues. J was trimmed by 6 bases and V by 0 bases; bases with no gene match: 5. CDR3: CASSVVAGGPNEQFF. CDR3 DNA sequence: TGTGCCAGCAGCGTAGTGGCGGGAGGACCCAATGAGCAGTTCTTC.